The 20 T cell receptor beta chains below all came from one sample that was sequenced in a study of blood T cell repertoires in COVID-19. The protocol was immunoSEQ multiplex PCR, while the TCRdb copy is restricted to in-frame clones and leaves out a portion. This table has roughly 150,000 clones, just over 85% appearing once. The sample taken for sequencing was PBMCs or T cells enriched from blood (not recorded which). The source is a man in his fifties or sixties who had recovered from COVID-19.

The chain links TRBV27 to TRBJ1-5; 8 nucleotides match TRBD1. The V gene end was trimmed by 6 bases and the J gene end by 9 bases; junction bases not matched to a gene: 13. The CDR3 totals 15 residues. Germline V gives CDR1 MNHEY, CDR2 SMNVEV (reference sequence). The CDR3 region has the DNA TGTGCCAGCAGCCAGAATCGACAGGGGCCGTTGCCCCAGCATTTT. This translates into CASSQNRQGPLPQHF.

This sequence joins TRBV4-3 and TRBJ1-2; 8 positions agree with TRBD1. Germline V gives CDR1 LGHNA, CDR2 YSLEER. This CDR3 region has 19 residues. Losses at the gene ends were 0 bases for V and 1 base for J; bases not matched to a gene: 13. CDR3 bases: TGCGCCAGCAGCCAAGACAGGGGGCCAGGGCTACTGCTTAACTATGGCTACACCTTC. Translated: CASSQDRGPGLLLNYGYTF.

V gene TRBV28 combines with J gene TRBJ2-5, with 9 bases that match TRBD2. The ends lost 7 bases at V and 0 bases at J; junction bases unmatched: 3. In germline, CDR1 is MDHEN, CDR2 SYDVKM. The length of the CDR3 is 14 residues. The CDR3 nucleotides read TGTGCCAGCAACCCTAGCGGGGACCAAGAGACCCAGTACTTC. It translates to CASNPSGDQETQYF.

The V call is TRBV9, the J call TRBJ2-1; TRBD2 agrees at 11 bases. The CDR3 runs 15 residues. V shed 4 bases and J 2 bases; nucleotides not matched to a gene: 2. Germline V gives CDR1 SGDLS, CDR2 YYNGEE. In DNA, the CDR3 is TGTGCCAGCAGCCAACTAGCGGGAGCCTACAATGAGCAGTTCTTC. Translation gives CASSQLAGAYNEQFF.

The gene calls are TRBV7-2 and TRBJ1-2, with 7 bases identical to TRBD1. V dropped 6 bases and J dropped 7; count of bases not matched to a gene: 5. The length of the CDR3 is 12 residues. Germline V CDR1 and CDR2: SGHTA, FQGNSA. The CDR3 nucleotides are TGTGCCAGCAGACTGACAGGGCTTGGCTACACCTTC. Translating gives CASRLTGLGYTF.

The J gene is TRBJ1-6, the V gene TRBV6-2 or TRBV6-3; a weak D match, TRBD1 (6 bases). This CDR3 has 15 residues. The germline gives CDR1 MNHEY, CDR2 SVGEGT. Trimming took off 0 bases at V and 9 bases at J, with 12 bases between the two ends. CDR3 in amino acids: CASSYSNTGISPLHF. The CDR3 nucleotides read TGTGCCAGCAGTTACTCGAACACAGGGATTTCACCCCTCCACTTT.

The rearrangement uses TRBV4-3 and TRBJ1-2; D remains unclear. The CDR3 contains 16 residues. Trimming removed 0 bases at V and 0 bases at J, with 11 bases between. Per the germline V gene, CDR1 is LGHNA and CDR2 is YSLEER. The CDR3 DNA follows: TGCGCCAGCAGCCAAGATACTGGGCGTTCTAACTATGGCTACACCTTC. It is translated as CASSQDTGRSNYGYTF.

The chain employs TRBV24-1 and TRBJ1-1; no reliable D call. From germline, CDR1 is KGHDR and CDR2 SFDVKD. V was shortened by 4 bases and J by 5 bases, with 10 bases between the two germline ends. The CDR3 is made up of 13 amino acids. CDR3 amino acids: CATSDLWQTEAFF. In DNA form, the CDR3 reads TGTGCCACCAGTGACCTGTGGCAGACTGAAGCTTTCTTT.

The rearrangement joins TRBV28 to TRBJ1-5; tentatively, D is TRBD1 (5 bases). This CDR3 region has 14 residues. Trimming took 3 bases from V and 6 from J, leaving 12 bases between them. CDR1 is MDHEN, CDR2 SYDVKM, per germline. Written as DNA, the CDR3 is TGTGCCAGCAGTTTCGGAGGGGAAGGTCAGCCCCAGCATTTT. This sequence encodes CASSFGGEGQPQHF.

This chain joins TRBV7-9 and TRBJ1-3, with TRBD1 identical over 7 bases. After removal of 5 bases from V and 4 bases from J, the junction contained 5 bases not matched to a gene. The CDR3 loop spans 14 amino acids. In germline, CDR1 is SEHNR, CDR2 FQNEAQ (reference sequence). The CDR3 is CASSPQGTGNTIYF. CDR3 nucleotide sequence: TGTGCCAGCAGCCCACAGGGGACCGGAAACACCATATATTTT.

The chain is built from TRBV5-1 and TRBJ2-1; 10 nucleotides match TRBD2. From germline, CDR1 is SGHRS and CDR2 YFSETQ. Trimming cost V 5 bases and J 9 bases; bases outside gene matches: 8. This CDR3 is built from 14 residues. In DNA, the CDR3 is TGCGCCAGCAGACCTAGCGGGAGTCCAGGTGAGCAGTTCTTC. It encodes CASRPSGSPGEQFF.

This clone was counted a few times. This sequence joins TRBV4-3 and TRBJ1-6, with a tentative D call TRBD1 (5 bases). The CDR3 runs 16 residues. Germline values: CDR1 LGHNA, CDR2 YSLEER. The V and J ends lost 0 bases and 3 bases respectively, with 9 bases between them. The DNA of the CDR3 is TGCGCCAGCAGCCAAGATCCGGGGGGCTATAATTCACCCCTCCACTTT. It specifies CASSQDPGGYNSPLHF.

The CDR3 loop is CASSSSTSFYEQYF. Written as DNA, the CDR3 is TGTGCCAGCTCATCCTCCACTTCCTTCTACGAGCAGTACTTC. The chain couples TRBV18 to TRBJ2-7; D call uncertain. CDR3 length: 14 amino acids. The V end lost 5 bases, the J end lost 3 bases, and 14 bases lay between the germline ends. From germline, CDR1 is KGHSH and CDR2 LQKENI.

This chain connects TRBV6-5 to TRBJ1-5; 7 bases are a match to TRBD1. The CDR3 is 14 residues long. The trim removed 4 bases at V and 7 bases at J, leaving 7 bases unmatched. The germline V gene has CDR1 MNHEY and CDR2 SVGAGI. The CDR3 coding sequence is TGTGCCAGCAGTTTCCGGGACAGCCGGCAGCCCCAGCATTTT. This gives the protein CASSFRDSRQPQHF.

J is TRBJ2-5 and V is TRBV7-2; the D gene is possibly TRBD1 (5 bases). Germline V CDR1 and CDR2: SGHTA, FQGNSA. The CDR3 is 13 residues long. V was pared by 4 bases and J by 8 bases, with 14 bases between. DNA for the CDR3: TGTGCCAGCAGCTACTATATGACAGTTACCCAGTACTTC. Protein: CASSYYMTVTQYF.

This chain uses TRBV28 with TRBJ1-1; D might be TRBD1 (6 bases). This CDR3 is built from 15 residues. Trimming stripped 4 bases from V and 0 bases from J, with 12 bases between. Germline CDR1 is MDHEN and CDR2 is SYDVKM. The CDR3 loop reads CASSSGHPMNTEAFF. The CDR3 DNA follows: TGTGCCAGCAGTTCGGGACACCCCATGAACACTGAAGCTTTCTTT.

J is TRBJ2-5 and V is TRBV19; 11 positions match TRBD1. Germline V gene lookup returns CDR1 LNHDA and CDR2 SQIVND (reference sequence). With 1 base clipped from V and 4 bases from J, the junction kept 5 bases outside the gene matches. The CDR3 totals 16 residues. The CDR3 reads CASSIAGTGGAETQYF. The CDR3 DNA follows: TGTGCCAGTAGTATAGCGGGGACAGGGGGGGCAGAGACCCAGTACTTC.

This clone was seen once. V and J are TRBV18 and TRBJ2-6; D is unresolved. The CDR3 has 15 amino acids. Trimming stripped 3 bases from V and 2 bases from J, with 8 bases between. CDR1 KGHSH and CDR2 LQKENI come from the germline V gene. The CDR3 coding sequence is TGTGCCAGCTCACCCTTCGGAGCTGGGGCCAACGTCCTGACTTTC. This sequence encodes CASSPFGAGANVLTF.

The rearrangement joins TRBV18 to TRBJ1-2; possible D gene TRBD1, 5 bases. Trimming removed 3 bases from V and 6 bases from J, with 8 bases in between. In germline, CDR1 is KGHSH, CDR2 LQKENI. This CDR3 has 12 residues. CDR3 coding DNA: TGTGCCAGCTCACCCTCGGGGGATGGCTACACCTTC. It yields the protein CASSPSGDGYTF.

The chain has TRBV11-2 and TRBJ2-1, with D maybe TRBD2 (5 bases). This CDR3 comprises 17 residues. V was pared by 2 bases and J by 5 bases, with 19 bases between. Germline values: CDR1 SGHAT, CDR2 FQNNGV. The chain's CDR3 is CASSLKSYGATNNEQFF. DNA of the CDR3: TGTGCCAGCAGCTTAAAGTCCTACGGAGCGACTAACAATGAGCAGTTCTTC.